Reported below is one T cell receptor (beta chain). Its antigen is undetermined. Repertoires were generated with immunoSEQ multiplex PCR, while TCRdb's copy carries only in-frame clones and drops some. The repertoire holds 55,000 to 85,000 clones, with about 85% as singletons. Any history of autoimmune disease or systemic immunosuppression disqualified patients. Samples were taken at baseline and on day 1 of cycles 4 and 7. This entry is derived from a study of OX40 agonist ivuxolimab in advanced cancers. For the study at large: Checkpoint inhibitors had been given previously to around 38% of patients. Study-wide results and limits: Low clonal expansion, among the lowest seen, marked partial responders at 0.1-3.0 mg/kg.

Germline V CDR1 and CDR2: KGHSH, LQKENI. With 6 bases removed from V and 4 bases from J, the gap between germline ends came to 12 bases. The CDR3 has 14 residues. The clonotype was recovered from an adult with an advanced solid tumor such as melanoma, head and neck, liver or kidney cancer. Sequencing was performed on CD4+ or CD8+ T cells sorted from blood, taken in a trial of the OX40 agonist ivuxolimab. The chain joins TRBV18 to TRBJ1-4; a weak D match, TRBD1 (6 bases). This CDR3 is CASSTRDNNEKLFF. CDR3 sequence (DNA): TGTGCCAGCTCCACCCGGGACAATAATGAAAAACTGTTTTTT.